Shown below are 23 T cell receptor beta chains from a single sample sequenced in a study of T cell changes during pregnancy in multiple sclerosis. The repertoire was sequenced with immunoSEQ multiplex PCR; TCRdb's copy has only in-frame clones and lacks some. The table has almost 50,000 clones, around 94% seen once. Sequenced here: CD4+ T cells from peripheral blood mononuclear cells, sampled in the third trimester of pregnancy. These receptors came from a female donor with multiple sclerosis, enrolled in a pregnancy study.

The chain couples TRBV5-1 to TRBJ1-2, with D unresolved. Trimming cost V 0 bases and J 8 bases, with 11 bases left between them. The CDR3 covers 13 residues. Germline V gene sequence: CDR1 SGHRS, CDR2 YFSETQ. The CDR3 nucleotides are TGCGCCAGCAGCTTGGTTTCTCCTTCGGGCTACACCTTC. This translates into CASSLVSPSGYTF.

The chain recombines TRBV5-1 with TRBJ2-5; D gene unclear. V shed 0 bases and J shed 3 bases, with 15 bases lying between them. CDR1 is SGHRS, CDR2 YFSETQ, per germline. This CDR3 region has 16 residues. As DNA, the CDR3 is TGCGCCAGCAGCTTGGGCCGTCGGCTAGTCGAAGAGACCCAGTACTTC. This sequence encodes CASSLGRRLVEETQYF.

The chain joins TRBV7-3 to TRBJ1-1, with D perhaps TRBD1 (6 bases). In germline, CDR1 is SGHTA, CDR2 FQGTGA. The V gene lost 6 bases and the J gene lost 1 base, with 12 bases spanning the gap. This CDR3 contains 14 residues. The CDR3, as DNA: TGTGCCAGCAGTTTAGGGGGGGGGAACACTGAAGCTTTCTTT. It is translated as CASSLGGGNTEAFF.

The genes are TRBV19 and TRBJ1-2; the D gene is possibly TRBD1 (5 bases). The CDR3 length is 16 residues. Trimming pared 3 bases from V and 0 bases from J, leaving 14 bases between. CDR1 and CDR2 (germline): LNHDA, SQIVND (reference sequence). The chain's CDR3 is CASSISSQGPNYGYTF. In DNA form, the CDR3 reads TGTGCCAGTAGTATTAGTTCTCAGGGTCCTAACTATGGCTACACCTTC. The full variable domain, with the rest looked up from reference TRBV19 and TRBJ1-2, is DGGITQSPKYLFRKEGQNVTLSCEQNLNHDAMYWYRQDPGQGLRLIYYSQIVNDFQKGDIAEGYSVSREKKESFPLTVTSAQKNPTAFYLCASSISSQGPNYGYTFGSGTRLTVV.

The chain carries TRBV28 and TRBJ2-1, with 12 positions matching TRBD2. CDR1 and CDR2 from the germline V gene are MDHEN and SYDVKM. V lost 7 bases, J lost 7 bases, and 8 bases stayed unmatched. This CDR3 has 15 residues. The DNA for the CDR3 is TGTGCCAGCACCCTGACTAGCGGGAGTCGAAATGAGCAGTTCTTC. It is translated as CASTLTSGSRNEQFF.

This chain joins TRBV2 and TRBJ2-3; 7 nucleotides match TRBD2. This CDR3 has 14 residues. Germline CDR1 reads SNHLY; CDR2 reads FYNNEI. The trim removed 5 bases at V and 0 bases at J, leaving 2 bases unmatched. The CDR3 region has the DNA TGTGCCAGCAGTCGGGGGGAGAGCACAGATACGCAGTATTTT. This translates into CASSRGESTDTQYF.

The chain uses TRBV7-9 and TRBJ2-5; D may be TRBD2 (6 bases). Per germline, CDR1 SEHNR and CDR2 FQNEAQ (reference sequence). Trimming left V 5 bases short and J 3 bases short, with 13 bases between. The length of the CDR3 is 14 residues. The CDR3 here is CASSRGGIEETQYF. CDR3 DNA: TGTGCCAGCAGCCGTGGGGGGATCGAAGAGACCCAGTACTTC.

The chain carries TRBV7-6 and TRBJ2-5; D is possibly TRBD2 (6 bases). This CDR3 has 14 amino acids. The V gene lost 2 bases and the J gene lost 4 bases, with 11 bases spanning the gap. The germline V gene has CDR1 SGHVS and CDR2 FNYEAQ. The CDR3 loop is CASSLFLGGETQYF. The CDR3 bases are TGTGCCAGCAGCTTATTTCTGGGGGGAGAGACCCAGTACTTC. Full variable domain (outside the CDR3, taken from reference TRBV7-6 and TRBJ2-5): GAGVSQSPRYKVTKRGQDVALRCDPISGHVSLYWYRQALGQGPEFLTYFNYEAQQDKSGLPNDRFSAERPEGSISTLTIQRTEQRDSAMYRCASSLFLGGETQYFGPGTRLLVL.

The V gene is TRBV5-4, the J gene TRBJ2-3, with TRBD1 matching over 8 bases. Germline V CDR1 and CDR2: SGHNT, YYREEE (reference sequence). V lost 4 bases and J lost 0; bases outside the gene matches: 4. This CDR3 comprises 15 residues. The CDR3 reads CASSLGDRSTDTQYF. CDR3 DNA: TGTGCCAGCAGCCTAGGGGACAGGAGCACAGATACGCAGTATTTT.

This chain connects TRBV9 to TRBJ2-2; a possible D gene is TRBD1 (5 bases). Germline lookup yields CDR1 SGDLS and CDR2 YYNGEE. Trimming pared 1 base from V and 3 bases from J, leaving 13 bases between. This CDR3 comprises 16 residues. The CDR3 is CASSVRARADTGELFF. The CDR3 DNA reads as TGTGCCAGCAGCGTAAGAGCCAGGGCGGACACCGGGGAGCTGTTTTTT.

The chain combines TRBV30 with TRBJ2-7; perhaps TRBD2 as D (7 bases). The ends were cut back, 2 bases at V and 7 bases at J, with 15 bases in the middle. There are 13 residues in the CDR3. Germline CDR1 is GTSNPN and CDR2 is SVGIG (reference sequence). CDR3 loop: CAWSSSGGREQYF. In DNA, the CDR3 is TGTGCCTGGAGTTCCTCGGGGGGCCGGGAGCAGTACTTC.

The chain carries TRBV27 and TRBJ2-1, with 9 nucleotides matching TRBD2. The CDR3 covers 17 residues. The junction had 15 bases not matched to a gene; V was cut back by 10 bases and J by 2 bases. The germline V gene has CDR1 MNHEY and CDR2 SMNVEV (reference sequence). Here the CDR3 reads CATTLTPTSGAYNEQFF. The CDR3 region has the DNA TGTGCCACCACTTTAACCCCGACTAGCGGAGCCTACAATGAGCAGTTCTTC.

The table lists this clone with a few counts. The chain joins TRBV2 to TRBJ1-6; no reliable D call. Germline V CDR1 and CDR2: SNHLY, FYNNEI. The CDR3 length is 15 residues. Trimming took 2 bases from V and 0 from J, leaving 5 bases between them. The CDR3 sequence: CASSERGSYNSPLHF. CDR3 bases: TGTGCCAGCAGTGAACGCGGCTCCTATAATTCACCCCTCCACTTT.

The chain joins TRBV7-8 to TRBJ2-1; the D is unclear. V was cut by 5 bases and J by 2 bases, with 19 bases left in between. This CDR3 has 17 amino acids. Per the germline V gene, CDR1 is SGHVS and CDR2 is FQNEAQ. The CDR3 sequence is CASSTPSRYAPYNEQFF. The CDR3 DNA is TGTGCCAGCAGCACCCCCTCGCGTTACGCTCCCTACAATGAGCAGTTCTTC.

The table lists this clone with a count of one. The rearrangement links TRBV6-5 to TRBJ1-3; 7 bases match TRBD1. Trimming at V came to 5 bases and at J to 0 bases, leaving 4 bases not matched to a gene. CDR3 length: 15 residues. CDR1 is MNHEY and CDR2 is SVGAGI in the germline V gene. The CDR3 spells CASSRQGYSGNTIYF. The CDR3 DNA reads as TGTGCCAGCAGTAGACAGGGCTACTCTGGAAACACCATATATTTT.

The gene calls are TRBV5-4 and TRBJ2-5; TRBD2 agrees at 10 bases. CDR3 length: 15 amino acids. J gave up 2 bases and V 9 bases, and 10 bases lay outside the gene matches. Germline V gene data show CDR1 as SGHNT and CDR2 as YYREEE (reference sequence). The CDR3 DNA reads TGTGCCACCCGCACCGGGACTAGCGTACAAGAGACCCAGTACTTC. The encoded protein is CATRTGTSVQETQYF.

The rearrangement uses TRBV27 and TRBJ1-2; 10 bases map to TRBD1. The CDR3 has 14 amino acids. The V and J ends lost 6 bases and 2 bases, in that order; junction bases with no gene match: 3. The V gene's germline CDR1 is MNHEY and CDR2 SMNVEV (reference sequence). In DNA form, the CDR3 reads TGTGCCAGCAGCCTGACAGGGGGCAACTATGGCTACACCTTC. This encodes CASSLTGGNYGYTF.

The rearrangement links TRBV2 to TRBJ2-3, with 8 positions matching TRBD2. With 8 bases clipped from V and 0 bases from J, the junction kept 13 bases outside the gene matches. Germline-derived CDR1 and CDR2 are SNHLY and FYNNEI. The CDR3 totals 17 residues. The CDR3 is CASYRGGPFSSTDTQYF. The DNA of the CDR3 is TGTGCCAGCTACCGGGGGGGGCCCTTTTCTAGCACAGATACGCAGTATTTT. Variable domain in full (rest from reference TRBV2 and TRBJ2-3): EPEVTQTPSHQVTQMGQEVILRCVPISNHLYFYWYRQILGQKVEFLVSFYNNEISEKSEIFDDQFSVERPDGSNFTLKIRSTKLEDSAMYFCASYRGGPFSSTDTQYFGPGTRLTVL.

This sequence joins TRBV9 and TRBJ1-3; 9 nucleotides match TRBD1. From germline, CDR1 is SGDLS and CDR2 YYNGEE. The CDR3 runs to 14 residues. The V segment lost 3 bases and the J segment 7 bases; nucleotides outside the gene matches: 5. CDR3 DNA: TGTGCCAGCAGCGAGGGACAGGGAACGAACACCATATATTTT. It specifies CASSEGQGTNTIYF.

The rearrangement uses TRBV7-2 and TRBJ2-6; 8 bases are a match to TRBD1. The CDR3 extends over 17 amino acids. Germline CDR1 is SGHTA and CDR2 is FQGNSA. V trimming: 5 bases; J trimming: 0 bases; junction bases outside the gene matches: 6. CDR3 loop: CASSPGQGLSGANVLTF. CDR3 sequence (DNA): TGTGCCAGCAGCCCCGGACAGGGCCTCTCTGGGGCCAACGTCCTGACTTTC.

V and J are TRBV15 and TRBJ2-5; D remains ambiguous. The CDR3 loop spans 12 amino acids. Trimming took off 1 base at V and 5 bases at J, with 5 bases between the two ends. CDR1 and CDR2 from the germline V gene are LNHNV and YYDKDF (reference sequence). CDR3 protein: CATSRGEETQYF. The CDR3 DNA sequence: TGTGCCACCAGCAGAGGCGAGGAGACCCAGTACTTC.

This chain links TRBV25-1 with TRBJ2-7, with TRBD1 matching 9 bases. This CDR3 comprises 14 residues. Germline CDR1 MGHDK, CDR2 SYGVNS. The junction had 5 bases not matched to a gene; V was cut back by 3 bases and J by 5 bases. The CDR3 is CASSDGDRVNEQYF. The CDR3 nucleotides read TGTGCCAGCAGTGATGGGGACAGGGTCAACGAGCAGTACTTC.

The V call is TRBV2, the J call TRBJ2-7; the match to TRBD1 covers 12 bases. CDR1 is SNHLY and CDR2 is FYNNEI in the germline V gene. With 6 bases clipped from V and 7 bases from J, the junction kept 7 bases outside the gene matches. This CDR3 is 14 amino acids long. The CDR3 sequence: CASSRDRGLVEQYF. CDR3 nucleotide sequence: TGTGCCAGCAGCCGGGACAGGGGGCTTGTGGAGCAGTACTTC.